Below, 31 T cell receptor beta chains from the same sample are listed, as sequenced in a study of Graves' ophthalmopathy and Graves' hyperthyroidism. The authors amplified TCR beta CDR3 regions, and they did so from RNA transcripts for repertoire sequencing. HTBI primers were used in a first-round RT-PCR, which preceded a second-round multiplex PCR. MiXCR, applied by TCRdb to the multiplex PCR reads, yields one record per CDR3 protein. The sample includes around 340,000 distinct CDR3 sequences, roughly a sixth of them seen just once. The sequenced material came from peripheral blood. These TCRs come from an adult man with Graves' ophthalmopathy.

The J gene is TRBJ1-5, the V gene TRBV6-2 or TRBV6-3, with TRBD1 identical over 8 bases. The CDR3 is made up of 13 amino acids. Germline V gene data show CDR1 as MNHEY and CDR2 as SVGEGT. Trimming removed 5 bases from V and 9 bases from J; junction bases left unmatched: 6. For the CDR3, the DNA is TGTGCCAGCAGTACCCCAGGGGGCGGGCCCCAGCATTTT. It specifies CASSTPGGGPQHF.

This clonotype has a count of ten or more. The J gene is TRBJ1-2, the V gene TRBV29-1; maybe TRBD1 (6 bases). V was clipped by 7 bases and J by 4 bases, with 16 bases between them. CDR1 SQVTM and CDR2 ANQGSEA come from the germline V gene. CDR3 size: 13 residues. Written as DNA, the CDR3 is TGCAGCGCCTCCCCGACAGGAAGCTATGGCTACACCTTC. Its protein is CSASPTGSYGYTF. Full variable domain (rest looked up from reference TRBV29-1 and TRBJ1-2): SAVISQKPSRDICQRGTSLTIQCQVDSQVTMMFWYRQQPGQSLTLIATANQGSEATYESGFVIDKFPISRPNLTFSTLTVSNMSPEDSSIYLCSASPTGSYGYTFGSGTRLTVV.

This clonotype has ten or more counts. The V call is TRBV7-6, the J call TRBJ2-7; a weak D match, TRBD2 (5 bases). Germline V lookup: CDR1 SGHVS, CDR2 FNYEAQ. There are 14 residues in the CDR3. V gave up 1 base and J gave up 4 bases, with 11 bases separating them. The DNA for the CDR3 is TGTGCCAGCAGCTTAGTGAGGGAGTCGTACGAGCAGTACTTC. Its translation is CASSLVRESYEQYF.

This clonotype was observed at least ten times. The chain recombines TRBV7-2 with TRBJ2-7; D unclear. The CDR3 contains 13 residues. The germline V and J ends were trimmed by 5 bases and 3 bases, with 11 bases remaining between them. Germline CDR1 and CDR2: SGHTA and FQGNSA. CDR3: CASSAGFGYEQYF. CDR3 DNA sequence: TGTGCCAGCAGCGCAGGATTTGGCTACGAGCAGTACTTC.

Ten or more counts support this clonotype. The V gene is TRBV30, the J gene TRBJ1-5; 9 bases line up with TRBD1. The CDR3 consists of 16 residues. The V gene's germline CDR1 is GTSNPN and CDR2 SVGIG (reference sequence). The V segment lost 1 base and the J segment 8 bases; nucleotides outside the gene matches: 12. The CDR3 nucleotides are TGTGCCTGGAGTGATAGGACAGGGGTGTATGGGGAGCCCCAGCATTTT. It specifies CAWSDRTGVYGEPQHF.

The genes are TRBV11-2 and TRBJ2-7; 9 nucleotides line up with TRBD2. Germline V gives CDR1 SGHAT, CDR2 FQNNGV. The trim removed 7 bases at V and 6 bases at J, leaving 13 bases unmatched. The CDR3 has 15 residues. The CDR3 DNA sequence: TGTGCCAGCACCCCTTTTTGGACTAGCGCTTTCGAGCAGTACTTC. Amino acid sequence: CASTPFWTSAFEQYF. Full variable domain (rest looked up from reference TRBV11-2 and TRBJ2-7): EAGVAQSPRYKIIEKRQSVAFWCNPISGHATLYWYQQILGQGPKLLIQFQNNGVVDDSQLPKDRFSAERLKGVDSTLKIQPAKLEDSAVYLCASTPFWTSAFEQYFGPGTRLTVT.

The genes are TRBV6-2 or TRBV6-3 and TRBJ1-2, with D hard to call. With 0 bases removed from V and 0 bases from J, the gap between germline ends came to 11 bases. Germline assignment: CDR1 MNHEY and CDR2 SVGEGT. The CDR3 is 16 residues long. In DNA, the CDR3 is TGTGCCAGCAGTTACTCGAGCGGAAAAGCTAACTATGGCTACACCTTC. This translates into CASSYSSGKANYGYTF.

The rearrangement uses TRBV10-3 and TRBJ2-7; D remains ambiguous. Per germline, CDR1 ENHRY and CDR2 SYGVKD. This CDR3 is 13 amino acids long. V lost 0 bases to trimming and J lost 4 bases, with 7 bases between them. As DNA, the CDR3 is TGTGCCATCAGTGAGTCGGAAGGATACGAGCAGTACTTC. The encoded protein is CAISESEGYEQYF.

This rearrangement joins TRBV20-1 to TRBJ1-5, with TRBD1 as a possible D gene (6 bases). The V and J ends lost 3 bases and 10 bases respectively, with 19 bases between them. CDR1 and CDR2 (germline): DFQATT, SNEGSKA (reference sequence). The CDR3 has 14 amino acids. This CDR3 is CSASDQGMSGPQHF. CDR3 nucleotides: TGCAGTGCTAGTGACCAGGGGATGTCGGGCCCCCAGCATTTT.

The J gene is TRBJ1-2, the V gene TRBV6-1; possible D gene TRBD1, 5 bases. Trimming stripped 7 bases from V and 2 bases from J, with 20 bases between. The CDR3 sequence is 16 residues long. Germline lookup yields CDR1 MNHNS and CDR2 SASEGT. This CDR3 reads CASTPLGRGSNYGYTF. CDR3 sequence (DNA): TGTGCCAGCACGCCTCTAGGTCGGGGGTCCAACTATGGCTACACCTTC.

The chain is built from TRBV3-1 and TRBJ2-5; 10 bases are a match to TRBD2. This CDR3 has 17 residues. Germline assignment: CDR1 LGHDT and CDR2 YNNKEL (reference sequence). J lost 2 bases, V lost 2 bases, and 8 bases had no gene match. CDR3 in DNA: TGTGCCAGCAGCCAACGGACTAGCGGTAGGATACAAGAGACCCAGTACTTC. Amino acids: CASSQRTSGRIQETQYF.

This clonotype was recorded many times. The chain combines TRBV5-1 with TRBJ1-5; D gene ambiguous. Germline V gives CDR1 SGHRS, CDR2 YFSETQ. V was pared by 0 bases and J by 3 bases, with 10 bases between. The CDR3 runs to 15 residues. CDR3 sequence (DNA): TGCGCCAGCAGCTTGGAAGGGTTTAACAATCAGCCCCAGCATTTT. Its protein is CASSLEGFNNQPQHF.

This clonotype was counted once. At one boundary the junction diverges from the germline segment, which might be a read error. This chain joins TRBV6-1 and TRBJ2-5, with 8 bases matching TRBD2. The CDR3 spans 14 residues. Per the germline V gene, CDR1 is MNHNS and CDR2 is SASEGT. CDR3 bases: TGTGCCAGCAGCCCGGGACTAGTAAAAGAGACCCAGCACTTC. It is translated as CASSPGLVKETQHF.

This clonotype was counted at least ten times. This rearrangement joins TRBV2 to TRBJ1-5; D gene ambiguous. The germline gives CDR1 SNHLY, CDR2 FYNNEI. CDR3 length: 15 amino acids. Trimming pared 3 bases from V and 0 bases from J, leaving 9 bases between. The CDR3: CASSDVTRSNQPQHF. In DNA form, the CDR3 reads TGTGCCAGCAGTGATGTGACCCGTAGCAATCAGCCCCAGCATTTT.

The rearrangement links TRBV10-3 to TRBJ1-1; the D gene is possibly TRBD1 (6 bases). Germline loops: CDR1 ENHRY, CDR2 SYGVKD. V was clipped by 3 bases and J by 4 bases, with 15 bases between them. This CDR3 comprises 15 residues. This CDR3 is CAISDPNEGGTEAFF. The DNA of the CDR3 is TGTGCCATCAGTGACCCGAACGAGGGGGGCACTGAAGCTTTCTTT.

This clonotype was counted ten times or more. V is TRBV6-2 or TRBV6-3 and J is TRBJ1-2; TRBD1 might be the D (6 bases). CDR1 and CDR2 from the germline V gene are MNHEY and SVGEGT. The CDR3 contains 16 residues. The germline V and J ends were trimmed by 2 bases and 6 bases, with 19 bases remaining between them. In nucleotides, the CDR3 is TGTGCCAGCAGTTACCAGGGGAACCCGAACGTCCATGGCTACACCTTC. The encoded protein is CASSYQGNPNVHGYTF.

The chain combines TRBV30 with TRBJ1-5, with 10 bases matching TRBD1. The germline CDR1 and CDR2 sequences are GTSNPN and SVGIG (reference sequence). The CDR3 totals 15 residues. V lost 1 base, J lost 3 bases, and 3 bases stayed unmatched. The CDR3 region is CAWSAGQGPNQPQHF. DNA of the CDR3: TGTGCCTGGAGTGCGGGACAGGGGCCCAATCAGCCCCAGCATTTT.

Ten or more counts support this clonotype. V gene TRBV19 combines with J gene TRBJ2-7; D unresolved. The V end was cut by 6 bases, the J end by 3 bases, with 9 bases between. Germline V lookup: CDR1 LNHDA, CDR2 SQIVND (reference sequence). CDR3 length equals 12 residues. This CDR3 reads CASRSGSYEQYF. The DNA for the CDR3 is TGTGCCAGTAGGTCAGGTAGCTACGAGCAGTACTTC.

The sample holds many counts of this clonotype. The chain's CDR3 is CASSPGTSVSTGELFF. CDR3 in DNA: TGCGCCAGCAGCCCCGGAACTAGCGTTAGCACCGGGGAGCTGTTTTTT. The J gene is TRBJ2-2, the V gene TRBV4-1, with 7 positions matching TRBD2. There are 16 residues in the CDR3. V lost 4 bases, J lost 4 bases, and 9 bases stayed unmatched. In germline, CDR1 is MGHRA, CDR2 YSYEKL.

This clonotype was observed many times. The CDR3, as DNA: TGTGCCAGCATGGGCCAGGGTATCAACACCATATATTTT. Translation: CASMGQGINTIYF. This chain joins TRBV12-3 or TRBV12-4 and TRBJ1-3; D perhaps matches TRBD1 (5 bases). This CDR3 is 13 amino acids long. The V and J ends lost 7 bases and 7 bases respectively, with 14 bases between them.

DNA of the CDR3: TGTGCCAGCTCACCACGAGGGATGGGAGCCACTGAAGCTTTCTTT. Translating it yields CASSPRGMGATEAFF. The chain is built from TRBV18 and TRBJ1-1; D is uncertain. Germline CDR1 is KGHSH and CDR2 is LQKENI. This CDR3 is built from 15 residues. Trimming removed 1 base from V and 4 bases from J, with 13 bases in between.

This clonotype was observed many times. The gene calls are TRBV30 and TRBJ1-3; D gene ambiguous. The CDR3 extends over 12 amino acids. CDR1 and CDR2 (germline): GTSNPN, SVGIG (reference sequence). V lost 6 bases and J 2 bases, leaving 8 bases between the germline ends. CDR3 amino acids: CACRTAGNTIYF. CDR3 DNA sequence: TGTGCCTGCAGGACGGCTGGAAACACCATATATTTT.

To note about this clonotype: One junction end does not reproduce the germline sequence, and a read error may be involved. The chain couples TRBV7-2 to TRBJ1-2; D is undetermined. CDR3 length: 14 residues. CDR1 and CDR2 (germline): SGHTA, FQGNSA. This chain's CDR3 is CASASAASNYGYIF. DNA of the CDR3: TGTGCCAGCGCCTCAGCCGCATCTAACTATGGCTACATCTTC.

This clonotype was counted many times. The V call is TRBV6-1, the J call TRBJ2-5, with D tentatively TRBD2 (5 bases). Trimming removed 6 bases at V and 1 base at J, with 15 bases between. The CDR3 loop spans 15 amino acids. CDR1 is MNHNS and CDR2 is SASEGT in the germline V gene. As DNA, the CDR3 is TGTGCCAGCAGACCCCGTATCGGGGTCCAAGAGACCCAGTACTTC. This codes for CASRPRIGVQETQYF.

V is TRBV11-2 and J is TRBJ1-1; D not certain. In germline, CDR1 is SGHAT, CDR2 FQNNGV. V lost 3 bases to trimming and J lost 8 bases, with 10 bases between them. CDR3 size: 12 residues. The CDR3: CASSFVADEAFF. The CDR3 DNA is TGTGCCAGCAGCTTCGTAGCGGACGAAGCTTTCTTT.

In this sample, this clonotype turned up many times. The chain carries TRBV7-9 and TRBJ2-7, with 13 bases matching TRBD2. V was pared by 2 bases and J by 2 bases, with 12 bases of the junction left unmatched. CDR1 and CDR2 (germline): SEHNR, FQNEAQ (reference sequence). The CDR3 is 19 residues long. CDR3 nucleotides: TGTGCCAGCAGCTTACCGGAGGGACTAGCGGGAAACGACCCCTACGAGCAGTACTTC. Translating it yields CASSLPEGLAGNDPYEQYF.

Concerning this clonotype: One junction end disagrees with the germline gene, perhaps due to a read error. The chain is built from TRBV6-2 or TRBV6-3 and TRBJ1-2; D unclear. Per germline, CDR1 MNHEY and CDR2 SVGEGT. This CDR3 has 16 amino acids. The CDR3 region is CASSYLVVNSNYGYIF. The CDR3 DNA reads TGTGCCAGCAGTTACCTTGTCGTAAATTCTAACTATGGCTACATCTTC.

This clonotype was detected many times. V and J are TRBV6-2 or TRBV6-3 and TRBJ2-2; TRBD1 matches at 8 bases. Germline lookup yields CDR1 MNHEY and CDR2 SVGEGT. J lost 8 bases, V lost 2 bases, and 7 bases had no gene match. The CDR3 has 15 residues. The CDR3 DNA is TGTGCCAGCAGTTACCCAGGGGGCGCAGCGGGGGAGCTGTTTTTT. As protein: CASSYPGGAAGELFF.

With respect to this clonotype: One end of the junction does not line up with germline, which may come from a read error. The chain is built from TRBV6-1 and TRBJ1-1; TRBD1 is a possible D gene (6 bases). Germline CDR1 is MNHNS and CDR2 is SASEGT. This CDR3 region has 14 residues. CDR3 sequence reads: CASKTSTGNTEAFF. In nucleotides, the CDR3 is TGCGCCAGCAAGACCTCGACAGGTAACACTGAAGCTTTCTTT.

This CDR3 reads CASRPPSGNYEQYF. Written as DNA, the CDR3 is TGTGCCAGCAGACCGCCTAGCGGGAACTACGAGCAGTACTTC. The chain has TRBV6-1 and TRBJ2-7; TRBD2 aligns across 9 bases. Germline loops: CDR1 MNHNS, CDR2 SASEGT. This CDR3 has 14 residues. With V trimmed by 6 bases and J by 3 bases, 6 bases remained unmatched.

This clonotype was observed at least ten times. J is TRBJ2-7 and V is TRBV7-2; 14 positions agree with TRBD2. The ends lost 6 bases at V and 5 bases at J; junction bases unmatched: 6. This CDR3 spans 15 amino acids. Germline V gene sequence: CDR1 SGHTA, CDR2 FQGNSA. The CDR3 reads CASSPTSGGAHEQYF. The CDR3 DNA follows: TGTGCCAGCAGTCCGACTAGCGGGGGGGCCCACGAGCAGTACTTC.